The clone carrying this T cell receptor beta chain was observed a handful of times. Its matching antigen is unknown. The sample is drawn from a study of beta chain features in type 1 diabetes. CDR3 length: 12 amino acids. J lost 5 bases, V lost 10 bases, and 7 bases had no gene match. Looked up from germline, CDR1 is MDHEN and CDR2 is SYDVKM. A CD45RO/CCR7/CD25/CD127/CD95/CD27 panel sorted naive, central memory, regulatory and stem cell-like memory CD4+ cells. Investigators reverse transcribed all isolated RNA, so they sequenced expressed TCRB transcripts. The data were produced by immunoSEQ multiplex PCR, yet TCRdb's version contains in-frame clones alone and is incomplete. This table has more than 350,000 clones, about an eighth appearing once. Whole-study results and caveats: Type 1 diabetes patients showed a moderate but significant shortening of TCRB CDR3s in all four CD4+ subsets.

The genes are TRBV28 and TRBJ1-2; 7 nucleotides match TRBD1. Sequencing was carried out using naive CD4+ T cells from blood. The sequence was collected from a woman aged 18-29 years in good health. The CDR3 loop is CAIEGDRYGYTF. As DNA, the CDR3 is TGTGCCATCGAGGGGGACAGATATGGCTACACCTTC.